Each of the 26 T cell receptor beta chains below was sequenced from the same sample in a study of OX40 agonist ivuxolimab in advanced cancers. TCRdb's copy holds only in-frame clones and misses some; the assay was immunoSEQ multiplex PCR. Of 50,000 to 85,000 clones in the sample, roughly nine tenths were seen once. This specimen was CD4+ or CD8+ T cells sorted from blood, taken in a trial of the OX40 agonist ivuxolimab. These receptors all come from an adult with an advanced solid tumor such as melanoma, head and neck, liver or kidney cancer.

The genes are TRBV29-1 and TRBJ2-1; TRBD2 agrees at 11 bases. CDR1 is SQVTM and CDR2 is ANQGSEA in the germline V gene. After removal of 8 bases from V and 4 bases from J, the junction contained 4 bases not matched to a gene. The CDR3 runs to 13 residues. In DNA, the CDR3 is TGCAGCCAACTAGCGGGAGTTTACAATGAGCAGTTCTTC. This translates into CSQLAGVYNEQFF.

The chain links TRBV28 to TRBJ1-1; the match to TRBD1 covers 9 bases. V was clipped by 8 bases and J by 1 base; unmatched bases: 11. The CDR3 extends over 16 amino acids. CDR1 and CDR2 from the germline V gene are MDHEN and SYDVKM. The CDR3 nucleotides are TGTGCCAGCGTTATTTTGCCGGGACAGGGGAACACTGAAGCTTTCTTT. Its translation is CASVILPGQGNTEAFF.

This clone was seen a handful of times. The rearrangement links TRBV7-2 to TRBJ2-1; weak D call: TRBD2 (6 bases). Per germline, CDR1 SGHTA and CDR2 FQGNSA. CDR3 length: 16 amino acids. V was pared by 5 bases and J by 0 bases, with 14 bases between. The CDR3 DNA sequence: TGTGCCAGCAGCGGACGACTAGAATTCTCCTACAATGAGCAGTTCTTC. This sequence encodes CASSGRLEFSYNEQFF. Using reference TRBV7-2 and TRBJ2-1 for the parts outside the CDR3, the full variable domain is GAGVSQSPSNKVTEKGKDVELRCDPISGHTALYWYRQSLGQGLEFLIYFQGNSAPDKSGLPSDRFSAERTGGSVSTLTIQRTQQEDSAVYLCASSGRLEFSYNEQFFGPGTRLTVL.

V is TRBV14 and J is TRBJ2-5, with D unresolved. Germline V CDR1 and CDR2: SGHDN, FVKESK. V lost 0 bases and J 3 bases, leaving 20 bases between the germline ends. The CDR3 is made up of 18 amino acids. The CDR3 bases are TGTGCCAGCAGCCAAGATCCCGCAGGAACGCCAAGGAAAGAGACCCAGTACTTC. Its translation: CASSQDPAGTPRKETQYF.

This CDR3 reads CASSSRRDSRAGELFF. The CDR3 bases are TGTGCCAGCAGTTCCCGCCGGGACTCTCGAGCGGGGGAGCTGTTTTTT. The gene calls are TRBV6-6 and TRBJ2-2, with D perhaps TRBD2 (6 bases). The germline V gene encodes CDR1 MNHNY and CDR2 SVGAGI (reference sequence). The CDR3 length is 16 residues. The V end was cut by 4 bases, the J end by 8 bases, with 20 bases between.

This sequence joins TRBV18 and TRBJ2-3, with 9 bases fitting TRBD2. This CDR3 comprises 16 residues. The junction had 8 bases not matched to a gene; V was cut back by 3 bases and J by 4 bases. Germline CDR1 reads KGHSH; CDR2 reads LQKENI. This CDR3 is CASSPNLAGVADTQYF. In DNA, the CDR3 is TGTGCCAGCTCACCGAATTTAGCGGGAGTAGCAGATACGCAGTATTTT.

This clone was counted once. This chain uses TRBV7-2 with TRBJ2-3; maybe TRBD2 (5 bases). The CDR3 runs 15 residues. V lost 5 bases and J 10 bases, leaving 22 bases between the germline ends. The germline V gene encodes CDR1 SGHTA and CDR2 FQGNSA. This CDR3 is CASSTWTSPSNSQYF. The CDR3 bases are TGTGCCAGCAGCACGTGGACTTCCCCGTCTAATTCGCAGTATTTT.

The gene calls are TRBV6-4 and TRBJ1-6; no reliable D call. The germline V and J ends were trimmed by 3 bases and 7 bases, with 7 bases remaining between them. Germline assignment: CDR1 MRHNA and CDR2 SNTAGT. This CDR3 spans 13 amino acids. The CDR3 nucleotides are TGTGCCAGCAGTGAGGAGAGGAATTCACCCCTCCACTTT. It yields the protein CASSEERNSPLHF.

The chain couples TRBV5-1 to TRBJ1-2; D ambiguous. The CDR3 consists of 15 residues. Between the trimmed V and J ends, which lost 3 bases and 8 bases, there was a span of 20 bases. CDR1 and CDR2 (germline): SGHRS, YFSETQ. The CDR3 loop is CASSSHLTGVAGYTF. The CDR3 DNA reads TGCGCCAGCAGCTCACATCTTACCGGGGTCGCGGGCTACACCTTC. Filled out from reference TRBV5-1 and TRBJ1-2, the complete variable domain reads KAGVTQTPRYLIKTRGQQVTLSCSPISGHRSVSWYQQTPGQGLQFLFEYFSETQRNKGNFPGRFSGRQFSNSRSEMNVSTLELGDSALYLCASSSHLTGVAGYTFGSGTRLTVV.

DNA of the CDR3: TGTGCCAGCTCACCATCCGGGACAGGATCATACGAGCAGTACTTC. It encodes CASSPSGTGSYEQYF. This sequence joins TRBV18 and TRBJ2-7; 8 positions match TRBD1. This CDR3 is 15 amino acids long. Germline values: CDR1 KGHSH, CDR2 LQKENI. Unmatched junction bases numbered 7, after V lost 2 bases and J lost 4 bases.

This sequence joins TRBV5-6 and TRBJ1-2; no reliable D call. Per germline, CDR1 SGHDT and CDR2 YYEEEE. The germline V and J ends were trimmed by 6 bases and 7 bases, with 16 bases remaining between them. This CDR3 has 13 amino acids. The CDR3 sequence is CASTARPLFGYTF. In DNA form, the CDR3 reads TGTGCCAGCACCGCGAGGCCCCTTTTTGGCTACACCTTC.

The J gene is TRBJ1-5, the V gene TRBV28; tentative D call: TRBD1 (5 bases). Deletions cut 5 bases from V and 7 bases from J, with 15 bases between. Germline CDR1 MDHEN, CDR2 SYDVKM. This CDR3 spans 14 amino acids. The CDR3 protein is CASSEGRGRQPQHF. The CDR3 region has the DNA TGTGCCAGCAGTGAAGGAAGGGGTCGGCAGCCCCAGCATTTT.

This chain's CDR3 is CASGRRDIITGELFF. In DNA, the CDR3 is TGTGCCAGCGGGCGCCGGGACATTATCACCGGGGAGCTGTTTTTT. V is TRBV28 and J is TRBJ2-2; a possible D gene is TRBD1 (6 bases). Germline V gene sequence: CDR1 MDHEN, CDR2 SYDVKM. V lost 8 bases to trimming and J lost 4 bases, with 17 bases between them. CDR3 size: 15 residues.

The chain carries TRBV6-6 and TRBJ2-7, with 9 bases matching TRBD2. Germline V CDR1 and CDR2: MNHNY, SVGAGI (reference sequence). The CDR3 is 15 amino acids. V was pared by 6 bases and J by 3 bases, with 9 bases of the junction left unmatched. Here the CDR3 reads CASSPLSGSRYEQYF. The CDR3 DNA reads TGTGCCAGCAGCCCGCTTAGCGGGAGCCGCTACGAGCAGTACTTC.

The chain uses TRBV5-6 and TRBJ1-2; no clear D gene. V lost 3 bases, J lost 8 bases, and 14 bases lay in between. CDR1 SGHDT and CDR2 YYEEEE come from the germline V gene. CDR3 size: 13 residues. The CDR3 here is CASSWERSDGYTF. The CDR3 bases are TGTGCCAGCAGCTGGGAGCGGTCGGACGGCTACACCTTC.

The chain recombines TRBV21-1 with TRBJ2-7; the table assigns TRBD1, which was not confirmed against the DNA. TRBV21-1 constitutes a pseudogene. This CDR3 spans 14 amino acids. The CDR3 sequence is CASSPGTVSYEQYF. CDR3 in DNA: TGTGCCAGCAGCCCCGGGACAGTTAGTTACGAGCAGTACTTC.

The sample holds one count of this clone. CDR3 sequence (DNA): TGTGCCAGCAGTTGGGCGGGGGGCCCTAACAATGAGCAGTTCTTC. Encoded protein: CASSWAGGPNNEQFF. The rearrangement uses TRBV14 and TRBJ2-1, with 8 bases matching TRBD2. The V segment lost 6 bases and the J segment 5 bases; nucleotides outside the gene matches: 9. CDR3 length: 15 amino acids. CDR1 is SGHDN, CDR2 FVKESK, per germline.

This clone was detected only once. The rearrangement links TRBV7-2 to TRBJ2-2; the D call may be TRBD1 or TRBD2 (5 bases each). Germline values: CDR1 SGHTA, CDR2 FQGNSA. This CDR3 region has 16 residues. V lost 1 base and J lost 0, with 9 bases in between. CDR3 coding DNA: TGTGCCAGCAGCTTAGGGGGGACGGCGAACACCGGGGAGCTGTTTTTT. It codes for CASSLGGTANTGELFF.

This chain links TRBV6-6 with TRBJ2-1, with TRBD2 matching 7 bases. Germline assignment: CDR1 MNHNY and CDR2 SVGAGI (reference sequence). CDR3 size: 14 residues. The V gene end was trimmed by 7 bases and the J gene end by 2 bases; junction bases not matched to a gene: 5. CDR3 region: CASNAGGTYNEQFF. DNA of the CDR3: TGTGCCAGCAATGCCGGGGGGACCTACAATGAGCAGTTCTTC.

V usage is TRBV30 and J usage is TRBJ2-1; D might be TRBD2 (6 bases). Germline V gene data show CDR1 as GTSNPN and CDR2 as SVGIG (reference sequence). The germline V and J ends were trimmed by 0 bases and 0 bases, with 12 bases remaining between them. The CDR3 extends over 16 amino acids. The CDR3 spells CAWSVRRVSSYNEQFF. CDR3 DNA: TGTGCCTGGAGTGTAAGGAGGGTCAGCTCCTACAATGAGCAGTTCTTC.

This clone came up once. The chain has TRBV5-1 and TRBJ1-2, with D uncertain. This CDR3 region has 14 residues. V was clipped by 0 bases and J by 9 bases, with 15 bases between them. Germline assignment: CDR1 SGHRS and CDR2 YFSETQ. Here the CDR3 reads CASSLDGTTMSYTF. For the CDR3, the DNA is TGCGCCAGCAGCTTGGACGGTACCACTATGAGCTACACCTTC.

V is TRBV5-1 and J is TRBJ2-6, with 9 bases matching TRBD1. Germline trimming cut 3 bases from V and 1 base from J; bases unmatched to any gene: 8. Per the germline V gene, CDR1 is SGHRS and CDR2 is YFSETQ. This CDR3 has 18 residues. The DNA of the CDR3 is TGCGCCAGCAGCTGGACCGGGACAGGGATTTCTGGGGCCAACGTCCTGACTTTC. Its protein product is CASSWTGTGISGANVLTF. Using reference TRBV5-1 and TRBJ2-6 for the parts outside the CDR3, the full variable domain is KAGVTQTPRYLIKTRGQQVTLSCSPISGHRSVSWYQQTPGQGLQFLFEYFSETQRNKGNFPGRFSGRQFSNSRSEMNVSTLELGDSALYLCASSWTGTGISGANVLTFGAGSRLTVL.

The genes are TRBV2 and TRBJ2-1; D remains ambiguous. V was pared by 7 bases and J by 6 bases, with 7 bases between. CDR1 is SNHLY, CDR2 FYNNEI, per germline. The CDR3 runs 11 residues. CDR3 in DNA: TGTGCCAGCATAAGGCTCAATGAGCAGTTCTTC. This gives the protein CASIRLNEQFF. Drawing the rest from reference TRBV2 and TRBJ2-1, the complete variable domain is EPEVTQTPSHQVTQMGQEVILRCVPISNHLYFYWYRQILGQKVEFLVSFYNNEISEKSEIFDDQFSVERPDGSNFTLKIRSTKLEDSAMYFCASIRLNEQFFGPGTRLTVL.

The chain carries TRBV4-1 and TRBJ1-5, with 7 bases fitting TRBD1. CDR3 length: 15 amino acids. J gave up 3 bases and V 2 bases, and 4 bases lay outside the gene matches. Per germline, CDR1 MGHRA and CDR2 YSYEKL. The CDR3 DNA reads TGCGCCAGCAGCCAAATGGGGACAGCCAATCAGCCCCAGCATTTT. Its protein product is CASSQMGTANQPQHF.

The J gene is TRBJ1-4, the V gene TRBV7-8; D is uncertain. The germline V and J ends were trimmed by 0 bases and 4 bases, with 9 bases remaining between them. This CDR3 contains 15 residues. Germline V CDR1 and CDR2: SGHVS, FQNEAQ. CDR3: CASSLASQVNEKLFF. The CDR3 coding sequence is TGTGCCAGCAGCTTAGCGAGTCAAGTTAATGAAAAACTGTTTTTT.

The rearrangement links TRBV2 to TRBJ1-4; tentatively, D is TRBD1 (5 bases). The CDR3 covers 14 residues. V lost 1 base and J 8 bases, leaving 11 bases between the germline ends. Germline V lookup: CDR1 SNHLY, CDR2 FYNNEI. The CDR3 is CASSEGQGKEKLFF. CDR3 bases: TGTGCCAGCAGTGAAGGGCAGGGAAAAGAAAAACTGTTTTTT.